Following are 8 T cell receptor beta chains from one sample sequenced in a study of T cells in Graves' hyperthyroidism and ophthalmopathy. There were TCR beta CDR3 regions amplified from RNA transcripts. TCR CDR3 underwent first-round RT-PCR with the HTBI primer set. Via MiXCR, TCRdb re-called the multiplex PCR reads, giving one row per CDR3 protein. The table shows around 350,000 distinct CDR3 sequences, with 15% to 20% occurring only once. The sample was blood. Receptor source: a woman aged 18 to 35 with Graves' hyperthyroidism.

This clonotype was recorded many times. The genes are TRBV24-1 and TRBJ1-1; a possible D gene is TRBD1 (5 bases). V was clipped by 4 bases and J by 10 bases, with 12 bases between them. CDR1 KGHDR and CDR2 SFDVKD come from the germline V gene. The CDR3 loop spans 12 amino acids. CDR3 residues: CATSEGGTGAFF. As DNA, the CDR3 is TGTGCCACCAGTGAGGGGGGGACGGGAGCTTTCTTT.

The table lists this clonotype with many counts. J is TRBJ2-5 and V is TRBV7-3, with 8 bases lining up with TRBD2. CDR3 length equals 15 residues. CDR1 is SGHTA, CDR2 FQGTGA, per germline. Trimming at V came to 7 bases and at J to 4 bases, leaving 11 bases not matched to a gene. Written as DNA, the CDR3 is TGTGCCAGCACCGAGAACGGGGGGGCGGGAGAGACCCAGTACTTC. As protein: CASTENGGAGETQYF. Full variable domain (outside the CDR3, taken from reference TRBV7-3 and TRBJ2-5): GAGVSQTPSNKVTEKGKYVELRCDPISGHTALYWYRQSLGQGPEFLIYFQGTGAADDSGLPNDRFFAVRPEGSVSTLKIQRTERGDSAVYLCASTENGGAGETQYFGPGTRLLVL.

Regarding this clonotype: A much larger clone differs by one base, so this may be a read error. The chain links TRBV6-2 or TRBV6-3 to TRBJ1-1; the match to TRBD1 covers 7 bases. The length of the CDR3 is 13 residues. V was pared by 7 bases and J by 4 bases, with 6 bases of the junction left unmatched. Per the germline V gene, CDR1 is MNHEY and CDR2 is SVGEGT. CDR3 DNA: TGTGCCAGCATGCCGACAGGGACCACTGAAGCTTTCTTT. It is translated as CASMPTGTTEAFF.

This clonotype was counted many times. This chain uses TRBV6-5 with TRBJ1-3; no reliable D call. Germline CDR1 MNHEY, CDR2 SVGAGI. V was trimmed by 2 bases and J by 3 bases, leaving 17 bases between them. The CDR3 sequence is 17 residues long. The CDR3 region is CASSYPKDLRYGNTIYF. In DNA, the CDR3 is TGTGCCAGCAGTTACCCCAAAGACCTGAGATATGGAAACACCATATATTTT.

This clonotype was found many times. V is TRBV29-1 and J is TRBJ1-1, with D possibly matching TRBD1 (5 bases). The V gene's germline CDR1 is SQVTM and CDR2 ANQGSEA. The length of the CDR3 is 13 residues. V dropped 4 bases and J dropped 2 bases, with 11 bases sitting between them. The CDR3 loop is CSVGRQGNTEAFF. The DNA of the CDR3 is TGCAGCGTTGGCCGGCAGGGTAACACTGAAGCTTTCTTT.

This clonotype was observed many times. This chain joins TRBV18 and TRBJ1-1; no clear D. There are 14 residues in the CDR3. The germline V gene encodes CDR1 KGHSH and CDR2 LQKENI. V was cut by 2 bases and J by 5 bases, with 12 bases left in between. This chain's CDR3 is CASSPGTQTTEAFF. The CDR3 nucleotides are TGTGCCAGCTCACCAGGAACCCAAACAACTGAAGCTTTCTTT.

This clonotype was detected ten times or more. The rearrangement joins TRBV20-1 to TRBJ2-2; no reliable D call. Between the trimmed V and J ends, which lost 1 base and 7 bases, there was a span of 4 bases. This CDR3 region has 11 residues. Germline CDR1 reads DFQATT; CDR2 reads SNEGSKA (reference sequence). Written as DNA, the CDR3 is TGCAGTGCTAGAGCCGACGGGGAGCTGTTTTTT. This translates into CSARADGELFF.

Concerning this clonotype itself: Relative to the germline gene, one junction end is altered; a read error may explain this. The CDR3 bases are TGTGCCACCAGTGACCCGACAGGGCAGACGGAGACCCAGTACTTC. This encodes CATSDPTGQTETQYF. V is TRBV12-3 or TRBV12-4 and J is TRBJ2-5, with 7 nucleotides matching TRBD1. There are 15 residues in the CDR3.